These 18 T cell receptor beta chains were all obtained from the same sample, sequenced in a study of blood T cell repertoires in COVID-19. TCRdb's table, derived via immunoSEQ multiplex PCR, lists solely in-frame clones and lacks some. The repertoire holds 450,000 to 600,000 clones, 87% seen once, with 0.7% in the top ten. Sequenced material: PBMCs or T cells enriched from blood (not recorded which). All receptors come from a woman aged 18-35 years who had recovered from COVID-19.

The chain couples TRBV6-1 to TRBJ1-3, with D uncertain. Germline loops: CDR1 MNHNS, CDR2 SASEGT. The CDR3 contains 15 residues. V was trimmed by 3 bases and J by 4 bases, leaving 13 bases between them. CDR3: CASSEVRGGGNTIYF. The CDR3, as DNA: TGTGCCAGCAGTGAGGTTCGGGGTGGAGGAAACACCATATATTTT.

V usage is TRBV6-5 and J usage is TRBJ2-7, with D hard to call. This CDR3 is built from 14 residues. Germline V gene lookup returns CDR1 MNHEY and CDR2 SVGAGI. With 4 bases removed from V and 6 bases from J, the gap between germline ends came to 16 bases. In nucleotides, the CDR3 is TGTGCCAGCAGTTCCTTCCGCGGATCGGGCGAGCAGTACTTC. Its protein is CASSSFRGSGEQYF.

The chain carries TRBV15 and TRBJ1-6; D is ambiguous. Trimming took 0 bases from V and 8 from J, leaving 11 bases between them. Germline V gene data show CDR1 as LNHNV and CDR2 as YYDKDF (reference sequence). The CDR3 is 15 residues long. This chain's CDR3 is CATSRENRADSPLHF. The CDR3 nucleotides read TGTGCCACCAGCAGAGAGAACAGAGCCGATTCACCCCTCCACTTT.

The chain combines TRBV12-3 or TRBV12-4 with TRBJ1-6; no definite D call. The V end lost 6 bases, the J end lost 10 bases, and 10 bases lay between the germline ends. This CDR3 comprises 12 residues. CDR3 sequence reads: CASSPRSSPLHF. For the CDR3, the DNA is TGTGCCAGCAGCCCCCGGAGCTCACCCCTCCACTTT.

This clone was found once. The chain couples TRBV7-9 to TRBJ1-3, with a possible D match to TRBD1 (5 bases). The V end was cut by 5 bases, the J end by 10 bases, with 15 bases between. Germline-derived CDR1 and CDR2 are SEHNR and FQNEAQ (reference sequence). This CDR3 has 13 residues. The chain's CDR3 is CASSRSGERTIYF. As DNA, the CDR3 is TGTGCCAGCAGCCGATCGGGGGAAAGAACCATATATTTT.

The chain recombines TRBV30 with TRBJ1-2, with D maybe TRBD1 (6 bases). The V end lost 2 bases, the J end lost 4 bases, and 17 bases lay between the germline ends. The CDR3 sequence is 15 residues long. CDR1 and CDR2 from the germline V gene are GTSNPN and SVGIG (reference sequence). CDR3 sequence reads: CAWSPRQASSYGYTF. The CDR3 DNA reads TGTGCCTGGAGTCCTCGACAGGCGTCCTCCTATGGCTACACCTTC.

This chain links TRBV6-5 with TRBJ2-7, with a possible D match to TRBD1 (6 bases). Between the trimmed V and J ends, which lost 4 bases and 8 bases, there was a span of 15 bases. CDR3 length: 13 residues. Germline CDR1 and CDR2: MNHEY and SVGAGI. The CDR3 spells CASSSRQEAKQYF. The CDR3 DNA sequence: TGTGCCAGCAGTTCCCGACAGGAGGCAAAGCAGTACTTC.

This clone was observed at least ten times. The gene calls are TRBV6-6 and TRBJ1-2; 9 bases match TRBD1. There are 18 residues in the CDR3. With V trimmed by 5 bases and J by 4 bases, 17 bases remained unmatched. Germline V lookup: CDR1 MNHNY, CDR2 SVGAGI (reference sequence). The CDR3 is CASSLFNRGQLSSYGYTF. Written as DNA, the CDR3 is TGTGCCAGCAGTCTCTTCAACAGGGGGCAACTTTCGTCCTATGGCTACACCTTC.

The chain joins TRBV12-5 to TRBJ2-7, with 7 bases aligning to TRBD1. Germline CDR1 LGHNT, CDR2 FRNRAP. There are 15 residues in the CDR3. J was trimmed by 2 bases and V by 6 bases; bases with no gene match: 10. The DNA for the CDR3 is TGTGCTAGTGGACAGGGGCGTGTGGGGGCCTACGAGCAGTACTTC. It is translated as CASGQGRVGAYEQYF.

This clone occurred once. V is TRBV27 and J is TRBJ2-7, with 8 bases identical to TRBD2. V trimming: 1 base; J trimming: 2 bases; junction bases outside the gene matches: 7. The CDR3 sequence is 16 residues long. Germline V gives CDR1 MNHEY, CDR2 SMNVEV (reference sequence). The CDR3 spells CASSLLAGGHPYEQYF. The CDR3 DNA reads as TGTGCCAGCAGTTTATTGGCGGGGGGCCACCCCTACGAGCAGTACTTC.

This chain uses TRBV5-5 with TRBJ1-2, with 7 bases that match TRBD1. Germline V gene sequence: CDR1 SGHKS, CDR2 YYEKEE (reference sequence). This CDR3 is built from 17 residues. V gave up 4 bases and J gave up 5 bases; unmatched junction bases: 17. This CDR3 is CASSPVLLGQEQYGYTF. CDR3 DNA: TGTGCCAGCAGCCCCGTCTTATTAGGACAGGAACAATATGGCTACACCTTC. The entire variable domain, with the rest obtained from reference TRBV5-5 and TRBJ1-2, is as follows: DAGVTQSPTHLIKTRGQQVTLRCSPISGHKSVSWYQQVLGQGPQFIFQYYEKEERGRGNFPDRFSARQFPNYSSELNVNALLLGDSALYLCASSPVLLGQEQYGYTFGSGTRLTVV.

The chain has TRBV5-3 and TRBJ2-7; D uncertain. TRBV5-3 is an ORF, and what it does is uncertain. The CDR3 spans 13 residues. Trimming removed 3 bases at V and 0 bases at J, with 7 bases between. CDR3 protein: CARSYHSSYEQYF. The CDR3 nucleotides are TGTGCCAGAAGCTACCACAGCTCCTACGAGCAGTACTTC.

CDR3 in DNA: TGTGCCTGGAGTGTAGTTGACCGTGCAGGCAACACTGAAGCTTTCTTT. Translating gives CAWSVVDRAGNTEAFF. V and J are TRBV30 and TRBJ1-1, with D hard to call. This CDR3 has 16 amino acids. V was pared by 0 bases and J by 2 bases, with 16 bases between. CDR1 is GTSNPN, CDR2 SVGIG, per germline (reference sequence).

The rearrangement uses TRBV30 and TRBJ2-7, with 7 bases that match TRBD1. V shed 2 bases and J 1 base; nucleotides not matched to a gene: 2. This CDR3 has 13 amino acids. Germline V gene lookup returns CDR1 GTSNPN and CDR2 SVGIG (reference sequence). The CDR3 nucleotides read TGTGCCTGGAGTCGGGGACAGTCCTACGAGCAGTACTTC. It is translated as CAWSRGQSYEQYF.

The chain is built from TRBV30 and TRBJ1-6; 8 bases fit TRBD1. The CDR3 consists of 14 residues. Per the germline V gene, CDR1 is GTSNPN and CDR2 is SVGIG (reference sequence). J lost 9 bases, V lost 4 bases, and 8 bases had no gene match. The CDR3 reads CAWNPGGAGSPLHF. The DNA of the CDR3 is TGTGCCTGGAATCCAGGGGGCGCGGGTTCACCCCTCCACTTT. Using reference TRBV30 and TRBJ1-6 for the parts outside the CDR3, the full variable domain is SQTIHQWPATLVQPVGSPLSLECTVEGTSNPNLYWYRQAAGRGLQLLFYSVGIGQISSEVPQNLSASRPQDRQFILSSKKLLLSDSGFYLCAWNPGGAGSPLHFGNGTRLTVT.

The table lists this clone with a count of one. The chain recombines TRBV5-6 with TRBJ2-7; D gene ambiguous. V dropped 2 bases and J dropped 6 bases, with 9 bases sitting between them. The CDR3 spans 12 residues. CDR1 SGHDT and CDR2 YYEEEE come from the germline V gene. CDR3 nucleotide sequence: TGTGCCAGCAGCTTCGGCAGCGCCGAGCAGTACTTC. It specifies CASSFGSAEQYF.

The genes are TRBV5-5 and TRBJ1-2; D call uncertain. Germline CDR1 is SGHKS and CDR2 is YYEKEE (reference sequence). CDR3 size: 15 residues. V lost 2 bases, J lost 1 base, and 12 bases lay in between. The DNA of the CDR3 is TGTGCCAGCAGCTTACAAGGAGGGTTTAACTATGGCTACACCTTC. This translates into CASSLQGGFNYGYTF.

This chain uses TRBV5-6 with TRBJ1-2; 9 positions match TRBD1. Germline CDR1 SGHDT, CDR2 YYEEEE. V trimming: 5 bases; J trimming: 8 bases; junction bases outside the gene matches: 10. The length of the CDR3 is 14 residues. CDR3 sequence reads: CASSLSGQGRGYTF. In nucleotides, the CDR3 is TGTGCCAGCAGTTTATCGGGACAGGGTAGAGGCTACACCTTC.